The 9 T cell receptor beta chains in this list originate from one sample, sequenced in a study of T cell responses to AZD1222 COVID-19 vaccine. TCRdb keeps only in-frame clones here, not all; method: immunoSEQ multiplex PCR. The data show about 130,000 clones, 93% seen once. Sequences were derived from peripheral blood, sampled on day 0 of AZD1222 vaccination. The receptors come from an adult in good health.

The chain links TRBV21-1 to TRBJ2-4. TRBV21-1 is a known pseudogene. This CDR3 is built from 21 residues. The CDR3 DNA sequence: TGTGCCAGCAGCAAAAGGGATCTGGGAAATTTGTCTCGGCGTGCCAAAAACATTCAGTACTTC. It translates to CASSKRDLGNLSRRAKNIQYF.

The chain carries TRBV27 and TRBJ2-1, with 10 bases aligning to TRBD2. CDR3 size: 16 residues. V shed 4 bases and J 9 bases; nucleotides not matched to a gene: 12. Germline-derived CDR1 and CDR2 are MNHEY and SMNVEV (reference sequence). In DNA, the CDR3 is TGTGCCAGCAGTTCCCCGGCTAGCGGGAGTCGGGGTGAGCAGTTCTTC. This translates into CASSSPASGSRGEQFF.

The chain has TRBV27 and TRBJ2-5; 7 nucleotides match TRBD2. The length of the CDR3 is 14 residues. The germline gives CDR1 MNHEY, CDR2 SMNVEV (reference sequence). V trimming: 4 bases; J trimming: 2 bases; junction bases outside the gene matches: 4. The CDR3 DNA sequence: TGTGCCAGCAGTTCCCTAGCGGTACAAGAGACCCAGTACTTC. Encoded protein: CASSSLAVQETQYF.

The rearrangement joins TRBV19 to TRBJ1-2, with TRBD1 matching over 7 bases. The V segment lost 4 bases and the J segment 3 bases; nucleotides outside the gene matches: 5. The V gene's germline CDR1 is LNHDA and CDR2 SQIVND (reference sequence). The CDR3 is 14 amino acids. CDR3 amino acids: CASSTLQGYYGYTF. For the CDR3, the DNA is TGTGCCAGTAGTACCTTACAGGGGTACTATGGCTACACCTTC.

The chain is built from TRBV4-1 and TRBJ2-1, with TRBD2 matching 14 bases. Per germline, CDR1 MGHRA and CDR2 YSYEKL. There are 17 residues in the CDR3. The V gene end was trimmed by 3 bases and the J gene end by 9 bases; junction bases not matched to a gene: 10. The CDR3 DNA sequence: TGCGCCAGCAGCCATCTCCAGACTAGCGGGAGGGGGGTTGAGCAGTTCTTC. Translating it yields CASSHLQTSGRGVEQFF.

The CDR3 reads CASSVGTLNTGELFF. Written as DNA, the CDR3 is TGTGCCAGCAGCGTAGGGACCCTGAACACCGGGGAGCTGTTTTTT. The chain joins TRBV9 to TRBJ2-2; D not certain. The germline V gene encodes CDR1 SGDLS and CDR2 YYNGEE. V lost 0 bases to trimming and J lost 1 base, with 7 bases between them. The CDR3 spans 15 residues. The full variable domain, rest sourced from reference TRBV9 and TRBJ2-2, is DSGVTQTPKHLITATGQRVTLRCSPRSGDLSVYWYQQSLDQGLQFLIQYYNGEERAKGNILERFSAQQFPDLHSELNLSSLELGDSALYFCASSVGTLNTGELFFGEGSRLTVL.

V and J are TRBV19 and TRBJ1-2; possible D gene TRBD1, 5 bases. CDR3 length: 13 residues. Trimming shortened V by 5 bases and J by 7 bases, and 14 bases separated the two germline ends. Germline lookup yields CDR1 LNHDA and CDR2 SQIVND (reference sequence). In nucleotides, the CDR3 is TGTGCCAGTAGTTCCACAGGCCGGGGTGGCTACACCTTC. Translated: CASSSTGRGGYTF.

This clone appeared a few times. The chain links TRBV28 to TRBJ1-1; 7 nucleotides match TRBD1. The V segment lost 6 bases and the J segment 0 bases; nucleotides outside the gene matches: 4. The CDR3 contains 14 residues. The germline V gene encodes CDR1 MDHEN and CDR2 SYDVKM. CDR3 DNA: TGTGCCAGCAGCAAGGGACAGTTGAACACTGAAGCTTTCTTT. Translation gives CASSKGQLNTEAFF.

The CDR3 DNA is TGTGCCAGCAACTTTCGGGACGGTTCCTACAATGAGCAGTTCTTC. As protein: CASNFRDGSYNEQFF. This chain links TRBV11-2 with TRBJ2-1; the D gene could be TRBD1 or TRBD2 (5 bases each). The CDR3 loop spans 15 amino acids. Germline-derived CDR1 and CDR2 are SGHAT and FQNNGV. Trimming took 7 bases from V and 1 from J, leaving 14 bases between them.